This passage covers 20 T cell receptor beta chains from one sample sequenced in a study of blood T cell repertoires in COVID-19. TCRdb's table, derived via immunoSEQ multiplex PCR, lists solely in-frame clones and lacks some. Of over 300,000 clones listed, approximately 88% were seen once; the top ten hold 5% to 7.5%. The sequenced sample was peripheral blood. The origin of the receptors is a man in his late teens or twenties who had recovered from COVID-19.

The chain employs TRBV4-3 and TRBJ1-1; D is undetermined. CDR1 LGHNA and CDR2 YSLEER come from the germline V gene. Trimming stripped 0 bases from V and 0 bases from J, with 11 bases between. This CDR3 has 16 residues. For the CDR3, the DNA is TGCGCCAGCAGCCAAGATCTTAGGGAGGTGAACACTGAAGCTTTCTTT. Its protein product is CASSQDLREVNTEAFF.

The chain has TRBV5-4 and TRBJ1-2, with 10 bases aligning to TRBD1. Germline V gene lookup returns CDR1 SGHNT and CDR2 YYREEE (reference sequence). The CDR3 totals 14 residues. Trimming removed 4 bases from V and 4 bases from J; junction bases left unmatched: 4. The CDR3 loop is CASSPGQGVYGYTF. The DNA for the CDR3 is TGTGCCAGCAGCCCTGGACAGGGGGTCTATGGCTACACCTTC.

V gene TRBV6-5 combines with J gene TRBJ2-7, with 9 bases matching TRBD1. The CDR3 runs 13 residues. Germline CDR1 is MNHEY and CDR2 is SVGAGI. V was clipped by 8 bases and J by 3 bases; unmatched bases: 5. The CDR3: CASRGQGLYEQYF. CDR3 nucleotides: TGTGCCAGCCGGGGACAGGGCCTCTACGAGCAGTACTTC.

The V gene is TRBV6-5, the J gene TRBJ1-2; 8 positions match TRBD1. The V gene's germline CDR1 is MNHEY and CDR2 SVGAGI. The CDR3 loop spans 14 amino acids. V was clipped by 7 bases and J by 2 bases; unmatched bases: 6. CDR3 region: CASKGHRGNYGYTF. In nucleotides, the CDR3 is TGTGCCAGCAAGGGGCACAGGGGGAACTATGGCTACACCTTC.

The chain carries TRBV10-3 and TRBJ2-5; 7 nucleotides match TRBD2. From germline, CDR1 is ENHRY and CDR2 SYGVKD. CDR3 length: 14 amino acids. J lost 5 bases, V lost 10 bases, and 13 bases had no gene match. CDR3 loop: CATRPGAGEETQYF. DNA for the CDR3: TGTGCCACCCGTCCTGGCGCGGGAGAGGAGACCCAGTACTTC.

The chain combines TRBV7-8 with TRBJ2-7, with a possible D match to TRBD1 (6 bases). The CDR3 sequence is 14 residues long. Germline V CDR1 and CDR2: SGHVS, FQNEAQ. Trimming pared 5 bases from V and 3 bases from J, leaving 14 bases between. The CDR3 here is CASSARTANYEQYF. DNA for the CDR3: TGTGCCAGCAGCGCCAGGACAGCCAACTACGAGCAGTACTTC.

In regard to this clone: Its ends do not fully match the called genes, so a read error is possible. The chain couples TRBV5-5 to TRBJ1-2; D may be TRBD1 (6 bases). The CDR3 covers 15 residues. Germline-derived CDR1 and CDR2 are SGHKS and YYEKEE (reference sequence). The CDR3 DNA reads TGTGCCAGCAGCAGGCAAGGCGGGGGGGGCCATTTTATCATCTTC. Translation gives CASSRQGGGGHFIIF.

This chain uses TRBV30 with TRBJ1-1, with unresolved D. Germline-derived CDR1 and CDR2 are GTSNPN and SVGIG (reference sequence). CDR3 size: 15 residues. Trimming cost V 0 bases and J 6 bases, with 17 bases left between them. CDR3: CAWSVTGGSAPEAFF. The CDR3 DNA reads TGTGCCTGGAGTGTTACTGGAGGGAGCGCGCCTGAAGCTTTCTTT.

The rearrangement joins TRBV7-3 to TRBJ2-1; D is perhaps TRBD1 (5 bases). The CDR3 runs 15 residues. Trimming took 5 bases from V and 5 from J, leaving 16 bases between them. Germline V gene lookup returns CDR1 SGHTA and CDR2 FQGTGA. The CDR3 loop reads CASSLGNRPNNEQFF. The CDR3 DNA reads as TGTGCCAGCAGCCTGGGGAACAGGCCCAACAATGAGCAGTTCTTC.

For the CDR3, the DNA is TGTGCCAGCAGTCTCGGGGTGGTAGCCGGATACAATGAGCAGTTCTTC. Translating it yields CASSLGVVAGYNEQFF. The V and J genes are TRBV11-3 and TRBJ2-1, with D tentatively TRBD2 (5 bases). The germline gives CDR1 SGHNT, CDR2 YENEEA. The CDR3 extends over 16 amino acids. The V end lost 6 bases, the J end lost 4 bases, and 19 bases lay between the germline ends.

This rearrangement joins TRBV7-2 to TRBJ2-7; 10 nucleotides match TRBD1. With 4 bases clipped from V and 2 bases from J, the junction kept 5 bases outside the gene matches. Looked up from germline, CDR1 is SGHTA and CDR2 is FQGNSA. The CDR3 runs to 15 residues. The CDR3 here is CASSYSGTGAYEQYF. Written as DNA, the CDR3 is TGTGCCAGCAGCTATTCCGGGACAGGGGCCTACGAGCAGTACTTC. Complete variable domain (other parts from reference TRBV7-2 and TRBJ2-7): GAGVSQSPSNKVTEKGKDVELRCDPISGHTALYWYRQSLGQGLEFLIYFQGNSAPDKSGLPSDRFSAERTGGSVSTLTIQRTQQEDSAVYLCASSYSGTGAYEQYFGPGTRLTVT.

This chain connects TRBV20-1 to TRBJ1-2; 11 positions match TRBD1. J gave up 4 bases and V 3 bases, and 10 bases lay outside the gene matches. The CDR3 has 16 amino acids. From germline, CDR1 is DFQATT and CDR2 SNEGSKA (reference sequence). CDR3 DNA sequence: TGCAGTGCTAGTACACTGGGACAGGGGGAAACCTATGGCTACACCTTC. Its protein is CSASTLGQGETYGYTF.

This chain joins TRBV5-1 and TRBJ2-3; 10 bases match TRBD1. Losses at the gene ends were 4 bases for V and 6 bases for J; bases not matched to a gene: 5. Germline V gene data show CDR1 as SGHRS and CDR2 as YFSETQ. CDR3 size: 14 residues. The CDR3 spells CASSAGTGADTQYF. The CDR3 DNA sequence: TGCGCCAGCAGCGCCGGGACAGGGGCGGATACGCAGTATTTT.

The V call is TRBV5-4, the J call TRBJ2-7; possible D gene TRBD2, 5 bases. The CDR3 runs 15 residues. CDR1 is SGHNT and CDR2 is YYREEE in the germline V gene (reference sequence). The V end was cut by 0 bases, the J end by 2 bases, with 12 bases between. CDR3 residues: CASSLDGNGPYEQYF. CDR3 DNA: TGTGCCAGCAGCTTGGACGGGAATGGGCCCTACGAGCAGTACTTC.

This clone was recorded only once. The V and J genes are TRBV9 and TRBJ2-5; D perhaps matches TRBD1 (6 bases). The germline V and J ends were trimmed by 4 bases and 4 bases, with 17 bases remaining between them. There are 15 residues in the CDR3. Germline CDR1 is SGDLS and CDR2 is YYNGEE. The CDR3 here is CASSKITGSRETQYF. CDR3 coding DNA: TGTGCCAGCAGCAAGATTACAGGGAGTCGAGAGACCCAGTACTTC.

The V and J genes are TRBV6-1 and TRBJ1-1; D is uncertain. The CDR3 is 15 amino acids. The germline gives CDR1 MNHNS, CDR2 SASEGT. V was clipped by 2 bases and J by 0 bases, with 10 bases between them. The DNA of the CDR3 is TGTGCCAGCAGTGAATTGCGTACCTTGAACACTGAAGCTTTCTTT. It yields the protein CASSELRTLNTEAFF.

CDR3 sequence (DNA): TGTGCCAGCAACCGGCCGGGGATCGTGGATACGCAGTATTTT. Translating gives CASNRPGIVDTQYF. V and J are TRBV9 and TRBJ2-3; D is perhaps TRBD2 (5 bases). The CDR3 has 14 residues. V gave up 6 bases and J gave up 6 bases, with 17 bases separating them. Germline CDR1 SGDLS, CDR2 YYNGEE.

The V and J genes are TRBV20-1 and TRBJ2-3; 7 bases align to TRBD2. The junction had 4 bases not matched to a gene; V was cut back by 3 bases and J by 1 base. The CDR3 has 14 amino acids. Germline V gene sequence: CDR1 DFQATT, CDR2 SNEGSKA (reference sequence). The CDR3 bases are TGCAGTGCTAGTTTCACTAGCGGCACAGATACGCAGTATTTT. Protein sequence: CSASFTSGTDTQYF.

The genes are TRBV7-9 and TRBJ2-7, with TRBD2 identical over 12 bases. Germline loops: CDR1 SEHNR, CDR2 FQNEAQ (reference sequence). The V and J ends lost 1 base and 3 bases, in that order; junction bases with no gene match: 4. CDR3 length: 16 residues. CDR3 bases: TGTGCCAGCAGCTTAGGAGCTAGCGGGGGGGGCTACGAGCAGTACTTC. Its translation: CASSLGASGGGYEQYF.

V gene TRBV2 combines with J gene TRBJ2-7, with TRBD1 matching 7 bases. The ends lost 5 bases at V and 3 bases at J; junction bases unmatched: 4. CDR1 and CDR2 from the germline V gene are SNHLY and FYNNEI. The CDR3 contains 13 residues. The chain's CDR3 is CASSRQGNYEQYF. The CDR3 coding sequence is TGTGCCAGCAGTAGACAGGGAAACTACGAGCAGTACTTC.